The following is a T cell receptor (beta chain) sequence with its context. Its antigen remains unidentified. The data derive from a study of identical twins. MiXCR, run by TCRdb on the 5' RACE reads, gives a single entry per CDR3 protein. The sample lists 700,000 or so distinct CDR3 sequences, under 9% seen once, with around 0.95% in the top ten. The germline CDR1 and CDR2 sequences are LGHNA and YSLEER. The ends were cut back, 1 base at V and 4 bases at J, with 14 bases in the middle. CDR3 size: 15 residues. Study-wide results and caveats: Its conclusions, products of cross-sectional statistical analysis, did not come from following the same donors.

In addition, the sample was reused for a study of yellow fever vaccine responses in identical twins.

The chain recombines TRBV4-3 with TRBJ2-7; the D call may be TRBD1 or TRBD2 (5 bases each). This sequence was found in a woman in her late teens or twenties in good health. Material for sequencing was PBMCs. CDR3 amino acids: CASSQGSRGSYEQYF. In DNA, the CDR3 is TGCGCCAGCAGCCAAGGGTCGAGGGGTTCGTACGAGCAGTACTTC.